The T cell receptor (beta chain) under discussion was sequenced for a study of metastatic and nonmetastatic thyroid tumors. Study as a whole: The authors compared repertoires across blood and tumor or nodule tissue from malignant and benign thyroid patients. Overall study findings and caveats: Relative to benign nodules, malignant thyroid tumors were reportedly characterized by significantly elevated TCR beta diversity in blood and tumor.

This clone came up many times. Antigen unknown. All patients were treatment-naive before thyroid surgery. TCRdb used MiXCR to call clones anew from the PCR reads. The data show 30,000 to 40,000 clones, approximately 17% seen once. The germline V gene has CDR1 LNHNV and CDR2 YYDKDF (reference sequence). The V gene lost 1 base and the J gene lost 7 bases, with 13 bases spanning the gap. The CDR3 is made up of 15 amino acids. Input material: blood. The chain carries TRBV15 and TRBJ2-2, with D possibly being TRBD1 (8 bases). This clonotype was obtained from a female donor with papillary thyroid cancer or a benign thyroid nodule (not recorded which). Some clones in this sample may be carry-over from other donors' samples. The CDR3 sequence is CATSRGTGRVGELFF. The CDR3 DNA reads as TGTGCCACCAGCAGAGGGACAGGGAGGGTCGGGGAGCTGTTTTTT. The full variable domain, completed using reference TRBV15 and TRBJ2-2, is DAMVIQNPRYQVTQFGKPVTLSCSQTLNHNVMYWYQQKSSQAPKLLFHYYDKDFNNEADTPDNFQSRRPNTSFCFLDIRSPGLGDTAMYLCATSRGTGRVGELFFGEGSRLTVL.